Below, 26 T cell receptor beta chains from the same sample are listed, as sequenced in a study of early T cells in non-severe SARS-CoV-2 infection. TCRdb re-called the 5' RACE reads through MiXCR, storing one row per CDR3 protein. The sample shows some 56,000 distinct CDR3 sequences, about 10% of them seen only once. The sequenced material came from whole blood. Receptor source: an adult who was a healthcare worker with PCR-confirmed SARS-CoV-2 infection or an uninfected control (not recorded which).

Ten or more counts support this clonotype. The chain joins TRBV11-2 to TRBJ2-5; 8 nucleotides line up with TRBD2. Looked up from germline, CDR1 is SGHAT and CDR2 is FQNNGV. There are 16 residues in the CDR3. J lost 2 bases, V lost 4 bases, and 9 bases had no gene match. Written as DNA, the CDR3 is TGTGCCAGCAGCTCCTACAGCGGGGGATGGCAAGAGACCCAGTACTTC. It translates to CASSSYSGGWQETQYF.

V and J are TRBV7-8 and TRBJ2-2; tentative D call: TRBD2 (6 bases). The CDR3 consists of 15 residues. With 2 bases removed from V and 3 bases from J, the gap between germline ends came to 10 bases. Germline CDR1 is SGHVS and CDR2 is FQNEAQ. CDR3 in DNA: TGTGCCAGCAGCTTACTCCGACTAGACACCGGGGAGCTGTTTTTT. Translating gives CASSLLRLDTGELFF.

This clonotype has a count of ten or more. The chain has TRBV20-1 and TRBJ2-6, with D uncertain. V was clipped by 3 bases and J by 1 base, with 13 bases between them. The CDR3 covers 16 residues. The V gene's germline CDR1 is DFQATT and CDR2 SNEGSKA (reference sequence). CDR3 protein: CSASPLILSGANVLTF. The CDR3 nucleotides are TGCAGTGCTAGCCCGCTGATTTTGTCTGGGGCCAACGTCCTGACTTTC.

This clonotype was detected many times. J is TRBJ2-1 and V is TRBV11-2; TRBD2 might be the D (6 bases). CDR1 SGHAT and CDR2 FQNNGV come from the germline V gene. V lost 6 bases to trimming and J lost 10 bases, with 19 bases between them. The CDR3 length is 14 residues. DNA of the CDR3: TGTGCCAGCAGTCATACATCGGGACTCCGGGAGCAGTTCTTC. Amino acids: CASSHTSGLREQFF.

This clonotype came up many times. The genes are TRBV14 and TRBJ1-2; D not resolved. This CDR3 spans 14 amino acids. Germline lookup yields CDR1 SGHDN and CDR2 FVKESK. The germline V and J ends were trimmed by 0 bases and 8 bases, with 13 bases remaining between them. CDR3: CASSQDLYGRGYTF. DNA of the CDR3: TGTGCCAGCAGCCAAGATCTTTACGGCAGGGGCTACACCTTC.

There are many counts of this clonotype. V usage is TRBV7-9 and J usage is TRBJ2-7; 7 bases map to TRBD2. Germline V gene sequence: CDR1 SEHNR, CDR2 FQNEAQ (reference sequence). V lost 4 bases to trimming and J lost 5 bases; unmatched junction nucleotides: 14. CDR3 length equals 16 residues. The CDR3 region has the DNA TGTGCCAGCAGCTCCCCTCGGGGCGGGGGTAATAACGAGCAGTACTTC. This translates into CASSSPRGGGNNEQYF.

Only a few counts were recorded for this clonotype. DNA for the CDR3: TGCAGTGCGCACACAGGGGGCAGTGGGGCCAACGTCCTGACTTTC. Its translation is CSAHTGGSGANVLTF. The chain employs TRBV20-1 and TRBJ2-6; 9 bases are shared with TRBD1. This CDR3 is 15 amino acids long. Germline CDR1 and CDR2: DFQATT and SNEGSKA (reference sequence). The trim removed 6 bases at V and 3 bases at J, leaving 6 bases unmatched.

This chain links TRBV19 with TRBJ1-4, with D tentatively TRBD1 (5 bases). V lost 2 bases, J lost 0 bases, and 19 bases lay in between. The CDR3 has 19 residues. Germline values: CDR1 LNHDA, CDR2 SQIVND (reference sequence). The chain's CDR3 is CASSISLIGQLATNEKLFF. In DNA form, the CDR3 reads TGTGCCAGTAGTATAAGTTTAATAGGACAACTTGCAACTAATGAAAAACTGTTTTTT.

This clonotype was picked up a small number of times. This chain joins TRBV7-3 and TRBJ2-7; a possible D gene is TRBD1 (5 bases). The CDR3 length is 13 residues. CDR1 SGHTA and CDR2 FQGTGA come from the germline V gene. Trimming stripped 3 bases from V and 3 bases from J, with 9 bases between. As DNA, the CDR3 is TGTGCCAGCAGCTTGGACAATTTCTACGAGCAGTACTTC. It codes for CASSLDNFYEQYF.

The sample holds a few counts of this clonotype. The gene calls are TRBV11-2 and TRBJ2-7, with TRBD2 matching over 7 bases. The V segment lost 0 bases and the J segment 2 bases; nucleotides outside the gene matches: 4. Per germline, CDR1 SGHAT and CDR2 FQNNGV. This CDR3 region has 15 residues. The CDR3 coding sequence is TGTGCCAGCAGCTTAGATTCCCTAGCGGCCTACGAGCAGTACTTC. This translates into CASSLDSLAAYEQYF.

The J gene is TRBJ2-5, the V gene TRBV7-2, with 11 bases matching TRBD2. The CDR3 totals 16 residues. Germline CDR1 and CDR2: SGHTA and FQGNSA. With V trimmed by 1 base and J by 2 bases, 3 bases remained unmatched. The CDR3 protein is CASSLEGTSGQETQYF. As DNA, the CDR3 is TGTGCCAGCAGCTTAGAAGGGACTAGCGGACAAGAGACCCAGTACTTC.

This clonotype showed up just a few times. The chain has TRBV20-1 and TRBJ2-5; no firm D call. This CDR3 region has 11 residues. Deletions cut 0 bases from V and 4 bases from J, with 3 bases between. Germline V gives CDR1 DFQATT, CDR2 SNEGSKA (reference sequence). CDR3 bases: TGCAGTGCTAGAGAGGGAGAGACCCAGTACTTC. It translates to CSAREGETQYF.

The chain has TRBV29-1 and TRBJ2-3; TRBD1 might be the D (5 bases). The CDR3 covers 14 residues. Germline CDR1 reads SQVTM; CDR2 reads ANQGSEA. Trimming left V 4 bases short and J 2 bases short, with 13 bases between. The chain's CDR3 is CSVVETDDTDTQYF. The CDR3 nucleotides are TGCAGCGTTGTTGAGACAGATGACACAGATACGCAGTATTTT.

The sample holds many counts of this clonotype. The J gene is TRBJ1-1, the V gene TRBV7-2; D is possibly TRBD1 (5 bases). CDR1 is SGHTA, CDR2 FQGNSA, per germline. There are 12 residues in the CDR3. Trimming took 4 bases from V and 11 from J, leaving 14 bases between them. The CDR3 loop reads CASSSSGAGAFF. DNA of the CDR3: TGTGCCAGCAGCTCAAGTGGGGCGGGGGCTTTCTTT.

This clonotype was observed many times. This chain links TRBV18 with TRBJ1-5, with TRBD1 identical over 7 bases. Germline CDR1 KGHSH, CDR2 LQKENI. Trimming cost V 2 bases and J 4 bases; bases outside gene matches: 5. The CDR3 sequence is 15 residues long. CDR3 nucleotide sequence: TGTGCCAGCTCACCAGAAATACAGGGGAATCAGCCCCAGCATTTT. It encodes CASSPEIQGNQPQHF.

This clonotype has a count of ten or more. The V gene is TRBV6-2 or TRBV6-3, the J gene TRBJ2-1, with 8 bases fitting TRBD2. In germline, CDR1 is MNHEY, CDR2 SVGEGT. The CDR3 runs 14 residues. Unmatched junction bases numbered 7, after V lost 7 bases and J lost 5 bases. The CDR3 loop reads CASKNSGSDNEQFF. DNA of the CDR3: TGTGCCAGCAAAAACAGCGGGAGTGACAATGAGCAGTTCTTC.

This clonotype was seen a few times. The chain has TRBV3-1 and TRBJ1-5, with D unclear. Per the germline V gene, CDR1 is LGHDT and CDR2 is YNNKEL (reference sequence). The germline V and J ends were trimmed by 0 bases and 4 bases, with 10 bases remaining between them. The CDR3 is 15 amino acids. CDR3 sequence: CASSQDKGWNQPQHF. In DNA form, the CDR3 reads TGTGCCAGCAGCCAAGATAAGGGCTGGAATCAGCCCCAGCATTTT.

The rearrangement uses TRBV2 and TRBJ2-3, with TRBD2 matching over 15 bases. The CDR3 covers 18 residues. J lost 0 bases, V lost 5 bases, and 6 bases had no gene match. Per the germline V gene, CDR1 is SNHLY and CDR2 is FYNNEI. DNA for the CDR3: TGTGCCAGCAGTCCGGGACTAGCGGGAGGCTTCAGCACAGATACGCAGTATTTT. Its translation is CASSPGLAGGFSTDTQYF.

This clonotype came up many times. The chain has TRBV24-1 and TRBJ2-3; D might be TRBD2 (6 bases). There are 15 residues in the CDR3. Germline-derived CDR1 and CDR2 are KGHDR and SFDVKD. The V and J ends lost 3 bases and 2 bases respectively, with 11 bases between them. CDR3 residues: CATSDPGTYTDTQYF. DNA for the CDR3: TGTGCCACCAGTGATCCGGGGACTTACACAGATACGCAGTATTTT.

This clonotype was seen repeatedly, ten times or more. The chain employs TRBV12-3 or TRBV12-4 and TRBJ2-7; possible D gene TRBD2, 6 bases. The CDR3 runs to 14 residues. With 2 bases removed from V and 2 bases from J, the gap between germline ends came to 10 bases. The CDR3 is CASSLLAGTYEQYF. CDR3 in DNA: TGTGCCAGCAGTTTATTGGCGGGGACCTACGAGCAGTACTTC.

This clonotype was seen ten or more times. CDR3 nucleotides: TGCAGCGCCGAAGGGCGAGGGACTAGCGCTTACAATGAGCAGTTCTTC. This codes for CSAEGRGTSAYNEQFF. This chain uses TRBV29-1 with TRBJ2-1, with 10 bases identical to TRBD2. The CDR3 length is 16 residues. V lost 7 bases and J lost 4; bases outside the gene matches: 13. In germline, CDR1 is SQVTM, CDR2 ANQGSEA.

Concerning this clonotype itself: One base away lies a much larger clone, so this may be a sequencing read error. The chain combines TRBV6-2 or TRBV6-3 with TRBJ1-1; D gene unclear. The CDR3 runs to 13 residues. Trimming shortened V by 3 bases and J by 1 base, and 6 bases separated the two germline ends. Germline CDR1 is MNHEY and CDR2 is SVGEGT. CDR3 sequence (DNA): TGTGCCAGCAGTTATATGGAGAACACTGAAGCTTTCTTT. Translating it yields CASSYMENTEAFF.

To note about this clonotype: At one boundary the junction diverges from the germline segment, which might be a read error. In DNA form, the CDR3 reads TGTGCCAGCAGCTTGGTTCAACCCGGACTAGATGCGCAGTATTTT. Encoded protein: CASSLVQPGLDAQYF. This chain connects TRBV5-6 to TRBJ2-3; TRBD2 matches 7 bases. Germline V CDR1 and CDR2: SGHDT, YYEEEE. The CDR3 spans 15 residues.

V gene TRBV4-2 combines with J gene TRBJ2-7; weak D call: TRBD2 (6 bases). V gave up 1 base and J gave up 2 bases, with 12 bases separating them. This CDR3 has 15 amino acids. Per germline, CDR1 LGHNA and CDR2 YNFKEQ. For the CDR3, the DNA is TGTGCCAGCAGCCAAGCGAGCGGGTTCCCCTACGAGCAGTACTTC. This encodes CASSQASGFPYEQYF.

This clonotype has only a few counts. This chain connects TRBV18 to TRBJ2-1; a weak D match, TRBD2 (6 bases). V lost 6 bases and J lost 0, with 15 bases in between. The CDR3 consists of 16 residues. Germline CDR1 reads KGHSH; CDR2 reads LQKENI. CDR3 sequence reads: CASSPTAGSSYNEQFF. CDR3 coding DNA: TGTGCCAGCTCGCCAACCGCGGGGAGCTCCTACAATGAGCAGTTCTTC.

This clonotype was observed many times. J is TRBJ2-1 and V is TRBV4-2; a possible D gene is TRBD1 (6 bases). Per the germline V gene, CDR1 is LGHNA and CDR2 is YNFKEQ. The V gene lost 1 base and the J gene lost 5 bases, with 9 bases spanning the gap. The CDR3 runs 14 residues. CDR3 protein: CASSQAGADNEQFF. The CDR3 nucleotides are TGTGCCAGCAGCCAAGCAGGGGCAGACAATGAGCAGTTCTTC.